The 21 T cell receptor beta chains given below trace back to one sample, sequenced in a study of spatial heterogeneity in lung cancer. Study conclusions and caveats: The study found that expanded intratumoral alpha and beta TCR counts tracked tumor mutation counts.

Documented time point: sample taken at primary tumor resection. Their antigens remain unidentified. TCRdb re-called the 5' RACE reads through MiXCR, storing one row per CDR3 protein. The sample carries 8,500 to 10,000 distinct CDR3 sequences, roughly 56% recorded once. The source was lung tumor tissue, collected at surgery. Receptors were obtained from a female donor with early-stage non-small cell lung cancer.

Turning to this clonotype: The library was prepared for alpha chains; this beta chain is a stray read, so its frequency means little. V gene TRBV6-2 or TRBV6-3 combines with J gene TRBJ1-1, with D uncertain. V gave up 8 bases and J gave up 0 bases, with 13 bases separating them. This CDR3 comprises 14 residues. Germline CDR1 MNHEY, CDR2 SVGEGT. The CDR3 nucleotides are TGTGCCAGCCTAAAAGGGATAATGAACACTGAAGCTTTCTTT. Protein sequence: CASLKGIMNTEAFF.

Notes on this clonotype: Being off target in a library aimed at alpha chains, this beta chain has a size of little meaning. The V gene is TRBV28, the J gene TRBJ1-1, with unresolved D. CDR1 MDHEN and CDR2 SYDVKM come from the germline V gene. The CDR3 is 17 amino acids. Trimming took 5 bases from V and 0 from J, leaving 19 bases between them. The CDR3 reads CASSPSIVRHLNTEAFF. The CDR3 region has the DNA TGTGCCAGCAGTCCCTCCATAGTCAGACACCTGAACACTGAAGCTTTCTTT.

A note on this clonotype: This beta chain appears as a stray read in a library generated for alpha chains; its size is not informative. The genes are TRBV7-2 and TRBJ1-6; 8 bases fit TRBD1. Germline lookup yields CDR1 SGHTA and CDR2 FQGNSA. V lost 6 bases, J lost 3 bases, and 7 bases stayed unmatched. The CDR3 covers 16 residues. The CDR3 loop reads CASRGAGGLYNSPLHF. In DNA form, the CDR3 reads TGTGCCAGCAGAGGGGCAGGGGGCCTCTATAATTCACCCCTCCACTTT.

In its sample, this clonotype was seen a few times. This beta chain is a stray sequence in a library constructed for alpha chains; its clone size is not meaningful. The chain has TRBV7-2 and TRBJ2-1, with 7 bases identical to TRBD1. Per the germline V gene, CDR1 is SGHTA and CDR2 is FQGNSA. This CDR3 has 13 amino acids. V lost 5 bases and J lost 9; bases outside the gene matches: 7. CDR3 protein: CASSARTGSEQFF. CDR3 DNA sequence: TGTGCCAGCAGCGCGAGGACAGGAAGTGAGCAGTTCTTC.

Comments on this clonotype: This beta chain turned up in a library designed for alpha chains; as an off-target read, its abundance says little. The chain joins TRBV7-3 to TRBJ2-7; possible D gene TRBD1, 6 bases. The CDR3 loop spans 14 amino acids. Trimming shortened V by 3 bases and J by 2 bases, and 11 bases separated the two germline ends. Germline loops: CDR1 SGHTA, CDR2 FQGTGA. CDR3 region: CASSLMTGPYEQYF. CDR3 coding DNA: TGTGCCAGCAGCTTGATGACAGGACCCTACGAGCAGTACTTC.

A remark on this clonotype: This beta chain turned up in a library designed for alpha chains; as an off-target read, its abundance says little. Here the CDR3 DNA reads TGTGCCAGCAGTTTGGGGACTAGCGGGAGAGGGTCGGAAGAGACCCAGTACTTC. Encoded protein: CASSLGTSGRGSEETQYF. This chain joins TRBV12-3 or TRBV12-4 and TRBJ2-5; the match to TRBD2 covers 14 bases. Trimming at V came to 3 bases and at J to 3 bases, leaving 9 bases not matched to a gene. The length of the CDR3 is 18 residues.

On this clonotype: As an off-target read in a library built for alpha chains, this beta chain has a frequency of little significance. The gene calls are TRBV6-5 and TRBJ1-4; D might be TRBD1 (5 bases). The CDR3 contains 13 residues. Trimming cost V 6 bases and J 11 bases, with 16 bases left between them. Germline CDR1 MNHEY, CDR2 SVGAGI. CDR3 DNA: TGTGCCAGCAGGCGCCCAGGGACGGGGAAACTGTTTTTT. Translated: CASRRPGTGKLFF.

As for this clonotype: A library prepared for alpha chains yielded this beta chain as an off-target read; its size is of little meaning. The CDR3 protein is CASSLMAGTDTQYF. CDR3 nucleotide sequence: TGTGCCAGCAGCTTAATGGCGGGGACAGATACGCAGTATTTT. The chain recombines TRBV11-3 with TRBJ2-3; D possibly corresponds to TRBD2 (6 bases). V lost 2 bases and J lost 3, with 9 bases in between. This CDR3 has 14 amino acids. CDR1 is SGHNT, CDR2 YENEEA, per germline.

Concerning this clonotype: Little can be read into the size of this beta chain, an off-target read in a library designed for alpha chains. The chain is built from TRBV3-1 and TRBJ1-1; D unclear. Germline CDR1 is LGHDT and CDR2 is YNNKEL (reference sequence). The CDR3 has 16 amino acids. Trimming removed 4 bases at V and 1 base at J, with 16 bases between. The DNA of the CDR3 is TGTGCCAGCAGCCTCCTTTCCCGGGGTCCGAACACTGAAGCTTTCTTT. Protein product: CASSLLSRGPNTEAFF.

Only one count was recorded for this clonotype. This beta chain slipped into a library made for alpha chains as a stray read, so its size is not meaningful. The DNA for the CDR3 is TGTGCCAGCAGTTTTCTTTTCCGCACAGATACGCAGTATTTT. The encoded protein is CASSFLFRTDTQYF. The chain employs TRBV12-3 or TRBV12-4 and TRBJ2-3; D is ambiguous. With 3 bases removed from V and 1 base from J, the gap between germline ends came to 8 bases. This CDR3 spans 14 amino acids.

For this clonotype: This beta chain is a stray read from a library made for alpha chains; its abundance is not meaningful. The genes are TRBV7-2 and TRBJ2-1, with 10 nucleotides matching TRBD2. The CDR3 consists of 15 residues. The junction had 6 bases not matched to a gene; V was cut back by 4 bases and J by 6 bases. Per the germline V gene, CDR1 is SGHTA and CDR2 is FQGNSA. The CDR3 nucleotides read TGTGCCAGCAGCTCCAAGCGGGGGGGAAGCAATGAGCAGTTCTTC. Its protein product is CASSSKRGGSNEQFF.

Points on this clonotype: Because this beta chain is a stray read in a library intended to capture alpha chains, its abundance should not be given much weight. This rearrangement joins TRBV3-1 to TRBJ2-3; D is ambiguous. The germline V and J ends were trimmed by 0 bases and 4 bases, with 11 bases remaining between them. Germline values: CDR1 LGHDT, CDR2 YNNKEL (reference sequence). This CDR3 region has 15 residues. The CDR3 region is CASSQEGVRADTQYF. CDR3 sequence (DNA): TGTGCCAGCAGCCAAGAGGGTGTTAGGGCAGATACGCAGTATTTT.

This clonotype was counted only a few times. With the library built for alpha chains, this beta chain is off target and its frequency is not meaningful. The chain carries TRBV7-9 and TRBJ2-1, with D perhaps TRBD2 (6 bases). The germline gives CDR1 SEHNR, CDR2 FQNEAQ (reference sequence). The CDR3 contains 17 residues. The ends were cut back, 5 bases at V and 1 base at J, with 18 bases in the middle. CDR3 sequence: CASSPRRLRESYNEQFF. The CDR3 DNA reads TGTGCCAGCAGCCCCCGGCGTTTGCGGGAATCCTACAATGAGCAGTTCTTC.

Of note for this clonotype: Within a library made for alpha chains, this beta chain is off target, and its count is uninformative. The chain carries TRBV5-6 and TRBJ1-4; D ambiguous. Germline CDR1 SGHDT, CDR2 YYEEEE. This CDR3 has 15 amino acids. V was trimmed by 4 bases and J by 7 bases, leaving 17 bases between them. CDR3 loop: CASSTGPSFGEKLFF. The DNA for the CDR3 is TGTGCCAGCAGCACCGGACCCTCATTTGGTGAAAAACTGTTTTTT.

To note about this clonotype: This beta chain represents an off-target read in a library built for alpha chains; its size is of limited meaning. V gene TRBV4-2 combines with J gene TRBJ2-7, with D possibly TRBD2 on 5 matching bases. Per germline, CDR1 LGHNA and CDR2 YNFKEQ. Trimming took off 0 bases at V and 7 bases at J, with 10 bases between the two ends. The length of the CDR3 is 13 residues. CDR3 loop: CASSQDSGLEQYF. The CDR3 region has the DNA TGTGCCAGCAGCCAAGACAGCGGTTTGGAGCAGTACTTC.

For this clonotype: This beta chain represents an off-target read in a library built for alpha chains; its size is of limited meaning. The CDR3 region is CASSLRRVFRGYGYTF. The DNA of the CDR3 is TGTGCCAGCAGTCTCCGGAGGGTTTTTAGGGGTTATGGCTACACCTTC. This rearrangement joins TRBV28 to TRBJ1-2, with a weak D call TRBD1 (5 bases). Deletions cut 5 bases from V and 5 bases from J, with 21 bases between. The germline V gene has CDR1 MDHEN and CDR2 SYDVKM. This CDR3 spans 16 amino acids.

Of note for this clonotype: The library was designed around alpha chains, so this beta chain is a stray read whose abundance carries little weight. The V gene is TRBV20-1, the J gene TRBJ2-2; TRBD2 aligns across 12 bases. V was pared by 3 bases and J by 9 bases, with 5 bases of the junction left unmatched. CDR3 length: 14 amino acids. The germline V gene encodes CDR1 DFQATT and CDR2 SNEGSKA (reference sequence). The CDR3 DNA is TGCAGTGCTAGGGCTAGCGGGGGGGCTTGGGAGCTGTTTTTT. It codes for CSARASGGAWELFF.

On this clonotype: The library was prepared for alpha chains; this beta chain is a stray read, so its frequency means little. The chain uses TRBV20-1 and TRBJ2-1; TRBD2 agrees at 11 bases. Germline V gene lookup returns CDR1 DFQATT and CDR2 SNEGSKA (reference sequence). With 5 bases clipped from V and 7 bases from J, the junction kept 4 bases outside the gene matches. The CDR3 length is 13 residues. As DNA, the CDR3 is TGCAGTGCTCTTAGCGGGGGGGCAAATGAGCAGTTCTTC. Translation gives CSALSGGANEQFF.

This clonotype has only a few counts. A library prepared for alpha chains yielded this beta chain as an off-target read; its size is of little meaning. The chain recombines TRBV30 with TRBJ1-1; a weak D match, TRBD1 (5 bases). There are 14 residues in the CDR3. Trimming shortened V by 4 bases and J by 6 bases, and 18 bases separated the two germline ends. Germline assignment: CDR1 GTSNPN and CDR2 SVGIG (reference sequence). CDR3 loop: CAWKPYATGAEAFF. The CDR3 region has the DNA TGTGCCTGGAAGCCCTACGCGACGGGGGCTGAAGCTTTCTTT.

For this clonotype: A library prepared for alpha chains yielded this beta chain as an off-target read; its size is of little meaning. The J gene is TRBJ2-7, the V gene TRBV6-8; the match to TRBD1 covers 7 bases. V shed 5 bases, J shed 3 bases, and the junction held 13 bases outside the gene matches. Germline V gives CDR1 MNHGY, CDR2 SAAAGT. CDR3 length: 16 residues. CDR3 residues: CASSNPVAGDSYEQYF. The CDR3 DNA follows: TGTGCCAGCAGTAACCCCGTGGCAGGGGACAGCTACGAGCAGTACTTC.

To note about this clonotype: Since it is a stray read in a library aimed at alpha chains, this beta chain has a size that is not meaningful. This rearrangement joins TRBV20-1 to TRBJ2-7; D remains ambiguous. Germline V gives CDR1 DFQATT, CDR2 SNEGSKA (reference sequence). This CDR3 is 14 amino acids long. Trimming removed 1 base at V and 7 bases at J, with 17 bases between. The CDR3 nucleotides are TGCAGTGCTAGAGGGATTGACCGGTTTGGGGAGCAGTACTTC. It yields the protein CSARGIDRFGEQYF.